The rows below give T cell receptor beta chains drawn from one sample of a study of identifying expanded T cells in peripheral blood. Data came from immunoSEQ multiplex PCR; TCRdb stores just in-frame clones and leaves some out. The data hold tens of thousands of clones, with over 80% observed a single time. Sequenced: blood. The receptors stem from a person between 18 and 75 years old in good health. Both conserved end residues are part of each CDR3. Each record gives: J gene, V gene, D gene, clone size, CDR3 DNA, CDR3 protein. The D gene is left open where the match is weak. Clone size is shown for a subset of rows, as once, few, many or a class of expanded clone.

TRBJ2-5 TRBV5-4 NA NA TGTGCCAGCAGCTCTCTCCCCCCAGAGACCCAGTACTTC CASSSLPPETQYF
TRBJ1-3 TRBV7-2 TRBD1 NA TGTGCCAGCAGCGCCAGACAGGGAGGCGCTGGAAACACCATATATTTT CASSARQGGAGNTIYF
TRBJ1-4 TRBV7-9 TRBD1 once TGTGCCAGCAGCTTAGGTGGGACAGTAAATGAAAAACTGTTTTTT CASSLGGTVNEKLFF
TRBJ2-7 TRBV6-1 TRBD2 once TGTGCCAGCAGTTTAGCGGGAGGAGGATCCTACGAGCAGTACTTC CASSLAGGGSYEQYF
TRBJ2-1 TRBV5-1 NA NA TGCGCCAGCAGCAAAGAAGCAGGGTTCAATGAGCAGTTCTTC CASSKEAGFNEQFF
TRBJ2-1 TRBV5-6 TRBD1 NA TGTGCCAGCAGTGCCGGGACAGGGTCCCCCAATGAGCAGTTCTTC CASSAGTGSPNEQFF
TRBJ2-3 TRBV25-1 NA NA TGTGCCAGCAGTGATGGTGGGGTGATGGATACGCAGTATTTT CASSDGGVMDTQYF
TRBJ1-5 TRBV23-1 NA NA TGCGCCAGCAGTCTGCCGAGTCAGCCCCAGCATTTT CASSLPSQPQHF
TRBJ2-1 TRBV7-9 TRBD2 few TGTGCCAGCAGCTTACTAGCGGGAGGACTCAATGAGCAGTTCTTC CASSLLAGGLNEQFF
TRBJ1-5 TRBV6-6 NA NA TGTGCCAGCAGTCGACCGGGGAATCAGCCCCAGCATTTT CASSRPGNQPQHF
TRBJ1-1 TRBV5-4 TRBD1 NA TGTGCCAGCAGCTTACCTACAGGGGGCGGTACTGAAGCTTTCTTT CASSLPTGGGTEAFF
TRBJ1-2 TRBV28 NA NA TGTGCCAGCAGTTTACTAAACTATGGCTACACCTTC CASSLLNYGYTF
TRBJ2-3 TRBV9 TRBD2 NA TGTGCCAGCAGCGTAGCGATCCCGGGACTACAATACACAGATACGCAGTATTTT CASSVAIPGLQYTDTQYF
TRBJ2-1 TRBV9 TRBD2 NA TGTGCCAGCAGCGTAGACCCAGCGGGAGACTTGGCGAGTGAGCAGTTCTTC CASSVDPAGDLASEQFF
TRBJ1-5 TRBV7-2 TRBD1 NA TGTGCCAGCAGCTTTTACGACAGGGGATTTTTGTATAGCAATCAGCCCCAGCATTTT CASSFYDRGFLYSNQPQHF
TRBJ1-2 TRBV7-3 NA NA TGTGCCAGCAGCTTAACATTAGGGCGAAGCTTTAGTGACTACACCTTC CASSLTLGRSFSDYTF
TRBJ2-3 TRBV21-1 NA NA TGTGCCAGCAGCAAAGACCGGGATAGCGGGAGGAGGACAGATACGCAGTATTTT CASSKDRDSGRRTDTQYF
TRBJ2-7 TRBV7-2 TRBD2 NA TGTGCCAGCAGCCCTAGCGGGAGGGTCCCCTACGAGCAGTACTTC CASSPSGRVPYEQYF
TRBJ1-2 TRBV28 TRBD1 NA TGTGCCATTAGCACAGGGGAGTATGGCTACACCTTC CAISTGEYGYTF
TRBJ2-1 TRBV5-6 NA once TGTGCCAGCAAATCTATCTTCGGTGAGCAGTTCTTC CASKSIFGEQFF
TRBJ2-2 TRBV10-3 TRBD1 NA TGTGCCATCGGAACCGGGACAGGGAACACCGGGGAGCTGTTTTTT CAIGTGTGNTGELFF
TRBJ1-2 TRBV29-1 NA NA TGCAGCGTTGAAAACCAGGGAAACTATGGCTACACCTTC CSVENQGNYGYTF
TRBJ1-6 TRBV30 NA few TGTGCCTGGAGTAGGCCGGCCATTAATGGGTCACCCCTCCACTTT CAWSRPAINGSPLHF
TRBJ2-3 TRBV7-8 NA NA TGTGCCAGCAGAGAATTACCGGGGAACACAGATACGCAGTATTTT CASRELPGNTDTQYF
TRBJ2-3 TRBV2 NA few TGTGCCAGCAGTGAGCAGGCTAGCACAGATACGCAGTATTTT CASSEQASTDTQYF
TRBJ2-3 TRBV9 NA NA TGTGCCAGCAGCATCCGGGACACTTCTAGCACAGATACGCAGTATTTT CASSIRDTSSTDTQYF
TRBJ1-2 TRBV5-6 NA NA TGTGCCAGCAGCTCGCCTGGTAGGGTAGGAGGCTACACCTTC CASSSPGRVGGYTF
TRBJ1-3 TRBV11-2 TRBD1 NA TGTGCCAGCAGCTTGGGACCAGACAGGGGCCCTGGAAACACCATATATTTT CASSLGPDRGPGNTIYF
TRBJ2-1 TRBV4-3 NA NA TGCGCCAGCAGCCAAGATTACAGAGGGGGCCAGCGGGCGTACAATGAGCAGTTCTTC CASSQDYRGGQRAYNEQFF
TRBJ2-5 TRBV30 TRBD1 NA TGTGCCTGGAGCGACACCGGGACAGGGGGGGAGACCCAGTACTTC CAWSDTGTGGETQYF
TRBJ2-3 TRBV30 TRBD2 NA TGTGCCGCCGCCCCGGGGGGACCGGTTCCTTATACACAGTATTTT CAAAPGGPVPYTQYF
TRBJ1-1 TRBV6-1 NA NA TGTGCCAGCAGTGGGCGCTCAGGGACTGAAGCTTTCTTT CASSGRSGTEAFF
TRBJ2-2 TRBV5-1 NA NA TGCGCCAGCAGCCTAAAGCGTTCCGGGGAGCTGTTTTTT CASSLKRSGELFF
TRBJ2-2 TRBV5-4 TRBD2 NA TGTGCCAGCAGCTCGCCGGGAGCGGGGGCCGGGGAGCTGTTTTTT CASSSPGAGAGELFF
TRBJ2-1 TRBV10-2 NA NA TGCGCCAGCAGTGAGTTTGGGAATGAGCAGTTCTTC CASSEFGNEQFF
TRBJ1-2 TRBV6-1 NA NA TGTGCCAGCAGTGAAGCGCTGGGGACGGTGAACTATGGCTACACCTTC CASSEALGTVNYGYTF
TRBJ1-5 TRBV6-5 TRBD1 NA TGTGCCAGCAGCCGGACAGGGGACAATCAGCCCCAGCATTTT CASSRTGDNQPQHF
TRBJ1-4 TRBV5-1 NA NA TGCGCCAGCAGCTATCGGGAGGCGGCTAATGAAAAACTGTTTTTT CASSYREAANEKLFF
TRBJ2-3 TRBV1 NA NA TGCACCAGCAGCCACCAGCTCTTAGCGGGAGACGCAGATACGCAGTATTTT CTSSHQLLAGDADTQYF
TRBJ2-1 TRBV4-1 NA NA TGCGCCAGCAGCCAAGATTGGGGGGCTAACTACAATGAGCAGTTCTTC CASSQDWGANYNEQFF
TRBJ2-7 TRBV4-3 NA NA TGCGCCAGCAGCCCTAGCCGGACTTCCTACGAGCAGTACTTC CASSPSRTSYEQYF
TRBJ2-3 TRBV18 TRBD2 NA TGTGCCAGCTCGCCCGGGACTAGCAGAGATACGCAGTATTTT CASSPGTSRDTQYF
TRBJ2-3 TRBV4-3 TRBD1 NA TGCGCCAGCAGCCAAGACGGAGCCCTGGGACAGGGCACAGATACGCAGTATTTT CASSQDGALGQGTDTQYF